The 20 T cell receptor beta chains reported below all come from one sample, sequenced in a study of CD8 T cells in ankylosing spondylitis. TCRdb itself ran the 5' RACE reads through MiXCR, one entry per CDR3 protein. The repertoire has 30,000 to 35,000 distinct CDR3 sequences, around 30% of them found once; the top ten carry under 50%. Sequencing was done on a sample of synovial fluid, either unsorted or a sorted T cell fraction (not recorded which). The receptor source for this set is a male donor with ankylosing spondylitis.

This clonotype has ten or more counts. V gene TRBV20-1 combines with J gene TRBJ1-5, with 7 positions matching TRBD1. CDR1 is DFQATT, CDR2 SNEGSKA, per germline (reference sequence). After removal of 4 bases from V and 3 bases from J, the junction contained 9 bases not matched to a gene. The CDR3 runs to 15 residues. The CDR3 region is CSAIGQELYNQPQHF. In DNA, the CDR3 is TGCAGTGCTATAGGACAGGAGCTTTACAATCAGCCCCAGCATTTT.

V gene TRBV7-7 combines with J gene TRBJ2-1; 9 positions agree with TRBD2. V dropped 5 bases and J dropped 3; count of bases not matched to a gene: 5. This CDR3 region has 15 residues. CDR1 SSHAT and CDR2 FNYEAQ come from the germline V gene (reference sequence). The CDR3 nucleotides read TGTGCCAGCAGCCCGTCTAGCGGGGTCTACAATGAGCAGTTCTTC. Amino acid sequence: CASSPSSGVYNEQFF. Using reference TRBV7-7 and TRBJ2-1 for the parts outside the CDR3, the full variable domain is GAGVSQSPRYKVTKRGQDVTLRCDPISSHATLYWYQQALGQGPEFLTYFNYEAQPDKSGLPSDRFSAERPEGSISTLTIQRTEQRDSAMYRCASSPSSGVYNEQFFGPGTRLTVL.

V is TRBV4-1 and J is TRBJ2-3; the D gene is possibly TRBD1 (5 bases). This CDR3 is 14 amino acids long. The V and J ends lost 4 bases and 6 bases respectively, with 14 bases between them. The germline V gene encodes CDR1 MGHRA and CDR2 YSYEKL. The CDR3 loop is CASSPPTVKDTQYF. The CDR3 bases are TGCGCCAGCAGCCCCCCGACAGTTAAGGATACGCAGTATTTT.

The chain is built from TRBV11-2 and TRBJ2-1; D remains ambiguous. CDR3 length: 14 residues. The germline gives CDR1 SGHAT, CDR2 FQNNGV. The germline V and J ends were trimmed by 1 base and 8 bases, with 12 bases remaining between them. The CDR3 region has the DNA TGTGCCAGCAGCTTAGCCCGGGCCCGAGATGAGCAGTTCTTC. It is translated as CASSLARARDEQFF.

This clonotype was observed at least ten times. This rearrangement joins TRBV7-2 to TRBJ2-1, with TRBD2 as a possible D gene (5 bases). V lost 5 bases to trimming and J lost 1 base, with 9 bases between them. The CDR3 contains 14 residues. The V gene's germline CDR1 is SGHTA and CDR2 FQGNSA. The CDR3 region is CASSRGKSYNEQFF. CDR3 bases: TGTGCCAGCAGCCGGGGTAAATCCTACAATGAGCAGTTCTTC.

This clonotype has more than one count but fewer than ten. The CDR3 sequence is CASSPPGGQAFF. The CDR3 nucleotides read TGTGCCAGCAGCCCCCCAGGGGGTCAGGCTTTCTTT. This chain links TRBV28 with TRBJ1-1; 7 positions match TRBD1. V shed 6 bases, J shed 11 bases, and the junction held 9 bases outside the gene matches. The CDR3 consists of 12 residues. Germline CDR1 and CDR2: MDHEN and SYDVKM. Looking up the rest from reference TRBV28 and TRBJ1-1 gives the full variable domain: DVKVTQSSRYLVKRTGEKVFLECVQDMDHENMFWYRQDPGLGLRLIYFSYDVKMKEKGDIPEGYSVSREKKERFSLILESASTNQTSMYLCASSPPGGQAFFGQGTRLTVV.

The DNA of the CDR3 is TGTGCCAGCCACCTGCTTCTGGGCAGCGACTATGGCTACACCTTC. It is translated as CASHLLLGSDYGYTF. The chain employs TRBV12-3 or TRBV12-4 and TRBJ1-2; D remains ambiguous. The CDR3 is made up of 15 amino acids. Deletions cut 8 bases from V and 3 bases from J, with 19 bases between.

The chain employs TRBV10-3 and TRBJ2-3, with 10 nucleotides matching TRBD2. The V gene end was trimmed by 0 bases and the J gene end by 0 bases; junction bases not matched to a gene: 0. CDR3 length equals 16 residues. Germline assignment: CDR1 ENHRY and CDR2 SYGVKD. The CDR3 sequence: CAISESSGRSTDTQYF. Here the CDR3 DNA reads TGTGCCATCAGTGAGTCTAGCGGGAGGAGCACAGATACGCAGTATTTT.

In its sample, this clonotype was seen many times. The CDR3 reads CASSDYGYTF. Here the CDR3 DNA reads TGTGCCAGCAGTGACTATGGCTACACCTTC. The chain is built from TRBV2 and TRBJ1-2; D unclear. Germline assignment: CDR1 SNHLY and CDR2 FYNNEI. The CDR3 is 10 residues long. Trimming left V 3 bases short and J 4 bases short, with 0 bases between.

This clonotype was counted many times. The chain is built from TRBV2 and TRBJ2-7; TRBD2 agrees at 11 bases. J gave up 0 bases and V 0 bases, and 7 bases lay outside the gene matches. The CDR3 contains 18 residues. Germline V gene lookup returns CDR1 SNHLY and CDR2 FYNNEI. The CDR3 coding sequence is TGTGCCAGCAGTGAAGCCCACCTTACTAGCGGGGGCTCCTACGAGCAGTACGTC. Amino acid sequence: CASSEAHLTSGGSYEQYV.

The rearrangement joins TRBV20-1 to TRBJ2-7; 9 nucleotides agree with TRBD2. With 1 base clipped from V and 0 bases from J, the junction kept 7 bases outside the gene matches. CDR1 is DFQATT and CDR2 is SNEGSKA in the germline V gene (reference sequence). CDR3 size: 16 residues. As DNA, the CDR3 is TGCAGTGCTAGAGGCCAAACTAGCGGGTTCTCCTACGAGCAGTACTTC. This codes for CSARGQTSGFSYEQYF.

CDR3 sequence reads: CASSSTRQETQYF. The CDR3 DNA reads as TGTGCCAGCAGCTCGACTAGACAAGAGACCCAGTACTTC. The gene calls are TRBV12-3 or TRBV12-4 and TRBJ2-5, with a tentative D call TRBD2 (6 bases). The CDR3 runs to 13 residues. The ends were cut back, 6 bases at V and 2 bases at J, with 10 bases in the middle.

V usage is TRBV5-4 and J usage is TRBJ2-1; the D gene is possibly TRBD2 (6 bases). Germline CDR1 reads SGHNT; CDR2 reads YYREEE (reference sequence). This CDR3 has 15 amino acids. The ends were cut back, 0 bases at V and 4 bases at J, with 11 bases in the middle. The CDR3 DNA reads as TGTGCCAGCAGCTTGGTAGCGGAGGGGTACAATGAGCAGTTCTTC. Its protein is CASSLVAEGYNEQFF.

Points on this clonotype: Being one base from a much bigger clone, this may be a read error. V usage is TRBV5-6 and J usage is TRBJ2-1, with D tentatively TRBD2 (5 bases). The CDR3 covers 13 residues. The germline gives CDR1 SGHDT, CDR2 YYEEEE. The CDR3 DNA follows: TGTGCCTGCAGCTTCGCCGAGGGTAATGAGCAGTTCTTC. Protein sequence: CACSFAEGNEQFF.

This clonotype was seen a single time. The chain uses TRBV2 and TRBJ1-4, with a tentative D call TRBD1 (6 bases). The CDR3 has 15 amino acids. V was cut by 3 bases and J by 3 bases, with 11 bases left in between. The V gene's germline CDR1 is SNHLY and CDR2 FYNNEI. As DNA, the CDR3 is TGTGCCAGCAGTGACGTCAACAGGGCTAATGAAAAACTGTTTTTT. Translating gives CASSDVNRANEKLFF.

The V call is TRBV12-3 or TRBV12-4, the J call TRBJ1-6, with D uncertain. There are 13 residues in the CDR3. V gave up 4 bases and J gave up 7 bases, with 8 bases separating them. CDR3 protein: CASSSGRNSPLHF. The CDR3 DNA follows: TGTGCCAGCAGTTCAGGAAGAAATTCACCCCTCCACTTT.

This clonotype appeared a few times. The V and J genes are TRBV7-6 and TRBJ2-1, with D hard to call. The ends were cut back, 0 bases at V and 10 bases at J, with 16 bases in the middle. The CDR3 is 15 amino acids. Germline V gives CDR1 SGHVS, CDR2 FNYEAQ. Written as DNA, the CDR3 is TGTGCCAGCAGCTTAGCAAATCTTGCAGGAGCGGAGCAGTTCTTC. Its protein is CASSLANLAGAEQFF.

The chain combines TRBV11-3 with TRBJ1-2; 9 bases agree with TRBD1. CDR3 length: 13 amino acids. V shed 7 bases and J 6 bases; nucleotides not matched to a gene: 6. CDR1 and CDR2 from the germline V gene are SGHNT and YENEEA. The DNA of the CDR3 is TGTGCCAGCAACCCCGGGACAGGGAATGGCTACACCTTC. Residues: CASNPGTGNGYTF.

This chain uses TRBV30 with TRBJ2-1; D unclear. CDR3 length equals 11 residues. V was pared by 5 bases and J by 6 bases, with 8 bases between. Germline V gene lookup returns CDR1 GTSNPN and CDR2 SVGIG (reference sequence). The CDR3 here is CAWRRGNEQFF. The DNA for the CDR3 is TGTGCCTGGCGTCGTGGCAATGAGCAGTTCTTC.

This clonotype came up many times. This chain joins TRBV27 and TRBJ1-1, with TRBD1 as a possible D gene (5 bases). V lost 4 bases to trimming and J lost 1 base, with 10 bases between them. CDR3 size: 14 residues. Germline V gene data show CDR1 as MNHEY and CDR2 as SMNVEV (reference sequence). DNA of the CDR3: TGTGCCAGCAGTTCCCAGGGATGGAACACTGAAGCTTTCTTT. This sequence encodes CASSSQGWNTEAFF.